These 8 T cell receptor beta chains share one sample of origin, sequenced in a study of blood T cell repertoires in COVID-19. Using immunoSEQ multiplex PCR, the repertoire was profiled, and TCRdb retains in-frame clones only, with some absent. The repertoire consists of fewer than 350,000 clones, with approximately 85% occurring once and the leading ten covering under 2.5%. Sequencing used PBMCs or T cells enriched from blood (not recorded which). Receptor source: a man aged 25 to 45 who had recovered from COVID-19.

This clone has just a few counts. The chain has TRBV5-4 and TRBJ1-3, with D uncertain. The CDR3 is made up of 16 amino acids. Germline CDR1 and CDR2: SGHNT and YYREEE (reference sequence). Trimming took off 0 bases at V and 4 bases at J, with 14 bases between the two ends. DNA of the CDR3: TGTGCCAGCAGCTTGGTGGCAGGCACTTCGGGAAACACCATATATTTT. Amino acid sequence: CASSLVAGTSGNTIYF. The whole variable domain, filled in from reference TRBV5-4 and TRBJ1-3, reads ETGVTQSPTHLIKTRGQQVTLRCSSQSGHNTVSWYQQALGQGPQFIFQYYREEENGRGNFPPRFSGLQFPNYSSELNVNALELDDSALYLCASSLVAGTSGNTIYFGEGSWLTVV.

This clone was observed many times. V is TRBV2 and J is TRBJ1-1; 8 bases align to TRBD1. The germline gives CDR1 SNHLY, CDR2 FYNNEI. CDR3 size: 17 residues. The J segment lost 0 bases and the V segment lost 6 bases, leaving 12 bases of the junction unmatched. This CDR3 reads CASSGGQGLSVNTEAFF. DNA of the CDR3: TGTGCCAGCAGCGGTGGACAGGGTCTCTCGGTGAACACTGAAGCTTTCTTT.

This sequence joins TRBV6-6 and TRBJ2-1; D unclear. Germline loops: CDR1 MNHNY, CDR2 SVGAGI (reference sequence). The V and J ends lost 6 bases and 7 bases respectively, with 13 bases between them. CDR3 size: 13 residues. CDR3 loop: CASSPGPGNEQFF. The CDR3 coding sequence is TGTGCCAGCAGCCCCGGCCCCGGGAATGAGCAGTTCTTC.

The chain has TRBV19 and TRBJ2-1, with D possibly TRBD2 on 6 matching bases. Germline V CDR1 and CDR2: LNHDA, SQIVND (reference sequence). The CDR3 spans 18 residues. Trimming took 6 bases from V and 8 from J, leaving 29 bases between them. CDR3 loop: CASSPHPSTLGGIYEQFF. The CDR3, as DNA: TGTGCCAGTAGCCCTCACCCCTCAACGTTAGGAGGGATTTATGAGCAGTTCTTC.

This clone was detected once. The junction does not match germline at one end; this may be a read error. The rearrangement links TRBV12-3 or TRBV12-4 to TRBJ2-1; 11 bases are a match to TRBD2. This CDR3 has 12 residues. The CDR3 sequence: CASSEGLAGFVF. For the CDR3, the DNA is TGTGCCAGCAGCGAAGGACTAGCGGGTTTTGTCTTC.

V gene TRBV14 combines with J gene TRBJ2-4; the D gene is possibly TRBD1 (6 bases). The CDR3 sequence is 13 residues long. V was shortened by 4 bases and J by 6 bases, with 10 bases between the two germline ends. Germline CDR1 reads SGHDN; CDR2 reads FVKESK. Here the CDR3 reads CASSLRGANIQYF. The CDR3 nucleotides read TGTGCCAGCAGCCTCAGGGGTGCAAACATTCAGTACTTC.

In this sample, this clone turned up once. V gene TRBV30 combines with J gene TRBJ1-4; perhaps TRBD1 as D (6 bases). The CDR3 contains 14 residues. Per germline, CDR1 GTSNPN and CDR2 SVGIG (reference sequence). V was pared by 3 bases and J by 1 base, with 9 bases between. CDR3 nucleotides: TGTGCCTGGAGCTTGGACAGAACTAATGAAAAACTGTTTTTT. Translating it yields CAWSLDRTNEKLFF. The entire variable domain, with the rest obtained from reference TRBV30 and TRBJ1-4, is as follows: SQTIHQWPATLVQPVGSPLSLECTVEGTSNPNLYWYRQAAGRGLQLLFYSVGIGQISSEVPQNLSASRPQDRQFILSSKKLLLSDSGFYLCAWSLDRTNEKLFFGSGTQLSVL.

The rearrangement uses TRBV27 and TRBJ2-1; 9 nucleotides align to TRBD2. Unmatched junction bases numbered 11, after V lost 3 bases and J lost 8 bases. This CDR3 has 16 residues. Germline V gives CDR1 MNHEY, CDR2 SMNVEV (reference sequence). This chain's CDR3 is CASSLPGGGGRYEQFF. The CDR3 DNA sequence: TGTGCCAGCAGTTTGCCGGGCGGGGGGGGGCGTTATGAGCAGTTCTTC.